These 10 T cell receptor beta chains were all obtained from the same sample, sequenced in a study of Graves' ophthalmopathy and Graves' hyperthyroidism. The authors amplified TCR beta CDR3 regions from RNA transcripts. HTBI-primed RT-PCR formed the first round, and a multiplex PCR formed the second. A single record per CDR3 protein comes from TCRdb applying MiXCR to the multiplex PCR reads. Among approximately 380,000 distinct CDR3 sequences listed, 21% were seen once. The sequenced sample was peripheral blood. Source of these receptors: a woman aged 18 to 35 with stable Graves' hyperthyroidism.

This clonotype was seen many times. The CDR3 protein is CSARWAGSSYEQYF. The CDR3 nucleotides read TGCAGTGCTAGGTGGGCGGGCAGCTCCTACGAGCAGTACTTC. V gene TRBV20-1 combines with J gene TRBJ2-7; the D gene is possibly TRBD2 (5 bases). V lost 3 bases, J lost 0 bases, and 12 bases lay in between. This CDR3 has 14 amino acids. The germline CDR1 and CDR2 sequences are DFQATT and SNEGSKA (reference sequence).

The sample holds many counts of this clonotype. The chain uses TRBV6-2 or TRBV6-3 and TRBJ2-5; D gene uncertain. CDR3 length: 13 amino acids. The germline V and J ends were trimmed by 2 bases and 1 base, with 5 bases remaining between them. CDR1 is MNHEY, CDR2 SVGEGT, per germline. The CDR3 sequence: CASSYPGQETQYF. For the CDR3, the DNA is TGTGCCAGCAGTTACCCAGGCCAAGAGACCCAGTACTTC.

As to this clonotype: With a much larger clone just one base away, this may be a read error. The rearrangement joins TRBV12-3 or TRBV12-4 to TRBJ1-1; 11 positions agree with TRBD1. The J segment lost 4 bases and the V segment lost 5 bases, leaving 6 bases of the junction unmatched. This CDR3 comprises 15 residues. This chain's CDR3 is CASSHTGTGGTEAFF. CDR3 nucleotides: TGTGCCAGCAGTCACACCGGGACAGGGGGCACTGAAGCTTTCTTT.

Remarks on this clonotype: One base away lies a much larger clone, so this may be a sequencing read error. The chain combines TRBV12-3 or TRBV12-4 with TRBJ1-2; no definite D call. V was pared by 4 bases and J by 4 bases, with 4 bases between. The CDR3 runs 11 residues. CDR3 residues: CASSSAYGYTF. CDR3 DNA sequence: TGTGCCAGCAGTTCAGCCTATGGCTACACCTTC.

This clonotype was seen only a few times. CDR3 DNA sequence: TGTGCCAGCACCCAGGGGCAGGGGTCCGACGAGCAGTACTTC. Amino acids: CASTQGQGSDEQYF. This chain connects TRBV12-3 or TRBV12-4 to TRBJ2-7; D is possibly TRBD1 (6 bases). The germline V and J ends were trimmed by 7 bases and 5 bases, with 18 bases remaining between them. CDR3 size: 14 residues.

This chain connects TRBV9 to TRBJ2-7, with D possibly being TRBD1 (5 bases). CDR1 is SGDLS and CDR2 is YYNGEE in the germline V gene. The CDR3 runs to 13 residues. Trimming took off 3 bases at V and 1 base at J, with 8 bases between the two ends. CDR3 in amino acids: CASSGRQSYEQYF. Here the CDR3 DNA reads TGTGCCAGCAGCGGGCGACAGTCCTACGAGCAGTACTTC.

This clonotype was seen many times. The genes are TRBV6-5 and TRBJ1-1; D is possibly TRBD1 (5 bases). There are 13 residues in the CDR3. Germline V gene sequence: CDR1 MNHEY, CDR2 SVGAGI. Deletions cut 8 bases from V and 4 bases from J, with 14 bases between. The CDR3 region is CASSGRVSTEAFF. The CDR3 region has the DNA TGTGCCAGCTCAGGCAGGGTTTCCACTGAAGCTTTCTTT.

V usage is TRBV2 and J usage is TRBJ2-7, with D maybe TRBD2 (7 bases). CDR1 is SNHLY and CDR2 is FYNNEI in the germline V gene. This CDR3 comprises 14 residues. The V end lost 5 bases, the J end lost 7 bases, and 18 bases lay between the germline ends. CDR3 protein: CASSNREGRTEQYF. In DNA, the CDR3 is TGTGCCAGCAGTAACAGGGAGGGAAGAACGGAGCAGTACTTC.

Ten or more counts support this clonotype. The chain employs TRBV29-1 and TRBJ2-5; D may be TRBD2 (6 bases). The CDR3 covers 12 residues. The ends were cut back, 6 bases at V and 5 bases at J, with 13 bases in the middle. The germline V gene encodes CDR1 SQVTM and CDR2 ANQGSEA. CDR3 residues: CSVWTGDETQYF. The CDR3 nucleotides are TGCAGCGTCTGGACGGGGGACGAGACCCAGTACTTC.

The rearrangement links TRBV5-1 to TRBJ2-5; TRBD2 matches 8 bases. This CDR3 is built from 14 residues. V lost 4 bases and J lost 5; bases outside the gene matches: 7. Germline loops: CDR1 SGHRS, CDR2 YFSETQ. DNA of the CDR3: TGCGCCAGCAGCCCCCCCGGGACTAGTGAGACCCAGTACTTC. Its translation: CASSPPGTSETQYF.